This is a list of T cell receptor beta chains from one sample in a study of blood T cell repertoires in COVID-19. Sequencing used immunoSEQ multiplex PCR; TCRdb keeps in-frame clones, though not all of them. The sample shows 300,000 or so clones, around 88% of them seen only once. The sample comprised peripheral blood. Every receptor here comes from a woman between 45 and 60 years old with acute or convalescent COVID-19. Each CDR3 is given without its conserved first and last residue. Only some rows state a clone size, as once, few, many or a class for expanded clones.

TRBV5-1	once	ASCPGEGGSYEQY
TRBV10-3	few	AISKEPLDSPLH
TRBV4-3	.	ASSQGQGASSPLH
TRBV20-1	.	SASPGPRTNTEAF
TRBV6-2/TRBV6-3	.	ASSPSGGGSGGDTQY
TRBV19	few	ASSITGNAGGYT
TRBV19	.	ASSHRQGEAF
TRBV24-1	.	ATSDSAGGGSDIWVSNEQF
TRBV7-2	.	ASSSLFPDTQY
TRBV10-3	.	AISESSYSGNTIY
TRBV29-1	.	SVPSPRENTIY
TRBV28	.	ASSPPTGTADSPLH
TRBV29-1	.	SAGSGDGYT
TRBV7-2	.	ASSLSQAQGEQF